The 2 T cell receptor beta chains below were found in one sample sequenced in a study of neurological immune-mediated disorders. TCRdb reprocessed the 5' RACE reads via MiXCR and lists one record per CDR3 protein. The sample has 50,000 to 55,000 distinct CDR3 sequences, 3% to 4.5% seen once; the top ten hold 5% to 7%. Sequencing used PBMCs. The receptors derive from a man aged 60 to 69 with multiple sclerosis.

A few counts support this clonotype. The chain employs TRBV10-3 and TRBJ2-2; D is perhaps TRBD1 or TRBD2 (6 bases each). The ends were cut back, 2 bases at V and 7 bases at J, with 17 bases in the middle. This CDR3 region has 16 residues. From germline, CDR1 is ENHRY and CDR2 SYGVKD. CDR3 DNA sequence: TGTGCCATCAGTGAGCCGAGGGGGGTGGAGGACGGGGAGCTGTTTTTT. Protein product: CAISEPRGVEDGELFF.

This chain connects TRBV5-1 to TRBJ2-1; possible D gene TRBD1, 6 bases. The V and J ends lost 2 bases and 6 bases respectively, with 12 bases between them. CDR3 length equals 14 residues. Germline V gene sequence: CDR1 SGHRS, CDR2 YFSETQ. CDR3 region: CASSFGQPFNEQFF. DNA of the CDR3: TGCGCCAGCAGCTTTGGACAGCCTTTCAATGAGCAGTTCTTC.